The subject of this entry is one T cell receptor (beta chain). The antigen is unknown. The CDR3 has 14 amino acids. Germline CDR1 GTSNPN, CDR2 SVGIG (reference sequence). Trimming left V 3 bases short and J 8 bases short, with 16 bases between. The sample comes from a study of Ad26.COV2.S vaccination and SARS-CoV-2 variants. Study-wide findings and caveats: Measurements of TCR breadth and depth may have given underestimates of the total T cell responses.

Stated treatment: roughly 18 received Ad26.COV2.S at low or high dose, single or two shots; several received placebo; per-sample allocation not given. Day 63 after the first vaccine or placebo injection was the time point for sampling. Sequencing was performed with immunoSEQ multiplex PCR; in TCRdb, only in-frame clones are kept and a portion is missing. Seen here are roughly 500,000 clones, around 90% observed once, and the top ten hold 9.5% to 15%. Sequencing was performed on peripheral blood, taken in a trial of Ad26.COV2.S vaccine versus placebo. The chain combines TRBV30 with TRBJ1-4, with D maybe TRBD1 (5 bases). This receptor was obtained from a person between 18 and 60 years old who received the Ad26.COV2.S COVID-19 vaccine or a placebo. CDR3 in amino acids: CAWREKGSGEKLFF. DNA for the CDR3: TGTGCCTGGAGGGAGAAGGGGTCTGGGGAAAAACTGTTTTTT.